These T cell receptor beta chains were read from a single sample in a study of T cells in Graves' hyperthyroidism and ophthalmopathy. TCRdb redid the calling of the multiplex PCR reads with MiXCR, one entry per CDR3 protein. The profile shows about 420,000 distinct CDR3 sequences, roughly 13% of them singletons. The sequenced material came from blood. The receptors were gathered from a woman younger than 30 with Graves' hyperthyroidism. CDR3s include the opening cysteine and the closing phenylalanine or tryptophan. Fields, in order: J gene, V gene, D gene, clone size, CDR3 DNA, CDR3 protein. A D gene is named only where the DNA matches it firmly. Some rows have no size entry. The others give once, few or many, or a class for an expanded clone.

>TRBJ2-7|TRBV6-1|.|few
TGTGCCAGCAGTCAACCTACTTGGACGGATTTGGGGGAGCAGTACTTC
CASSQPTWTDLGEQYF
>TRBJ2-3|TRBV24-1|.|many
TGTGCCACCAGTGTAAGTCTGCAGGGCAGCGCAGATACGCAGTATTTT
CATSVSLQGSADTQYF
>TRBJ1-5|TRBV28|.|many
TGTGCCAGCACACCAAGAGGGTATAGCAATCAGCCCCAGCATTTT
CASTPRGYSNQPQHF
>TRBJ2-5|TRBV2|.|many
TGTGCCAGTCTCCCCGGTACACACCAAGAGACCCAGTACTTC
CASLPGTHQETQYF
>TRBJ2-3|TRBV7-2|TRBD1|many
TGTGCCAGCAGCTTAGACCCAACAGGGGCAGATACGCAGTATTTT
CASSLDPTGADTQYF
>TRBJ2-7|TRBV30|.|many
TGTGCCTGGAGCGGCAGGGGCTCCTACGAGCAGTACTTC
CAWSGRGSYEQYF
>TRBJ2-7|TRBV28|.|once
TGTGCCAGCAGCCCCTCTACAGCCTACGAGCAGTACTTC
CASSPSTAYEQYF
>TRBJ1-5|TRBV14|.|many
TGTGCCAGCAGCCAAGCGAATCAGCCCCAGCATTTT
CASSQANQPQHF
>TRBJ2-3|TRBV20-1|TRBD2|many
TGCAGTGCTCGTCAAGAGGCTAGCGGGAATGAAGATACGCAGTATTTT
CSARQEASGNEDTQYF
>TRBJ2-7|TRBV7-2|.|many
TGTGCCAGCAGCTGGGACTTGATAACCTACGAGCAGTACTTC
CASSWDLITYEQYF
>TRBJ2-2|TRBV6-2/TRBV6-3|.|.
TGTGCCAGCAGTTACTCGCGGCTAGCCGGGGAGCTGTTTTTT
CASSYSRLAGELFF
>TRBJ2-7|TRBV27|.|many
TGTGCCAGCAGTTTTACAGGGAGCGAGCAGTACTTC
CASSFTGSEQYF